A selection of T cell receptor beta chains follows, all from one sample in a study of Ad26.COV2.S vaccination and SARS-CoV-2 variants. Some clones are missing from TCRdb's copy, which holds only in-frame ones; the method was immunoSEQ multiplex PCR. Here the sample spans 500,000 or so clones, approximately 90% being singletons. The sequencing used peripheral blood, collected in a trial of Ad26.COV2.S vaccine versus placebo. The receptors originated from a person between 18 and 65 years old who received the Ad26.COV2.S COVID-19 vaccine or a placebo. The CDR3 runs from the conserved cysteine through the conserved F or W. A D gene is named only where the DNA matches it firmly. Clone size is not always given. Where it is, it says once, few, many or a class for expanded clones.

clone size: .
J gene: TRBJ2-1
V gene: TRBV10-3
D gene: TRBD1
CDR3 DNA: TGTGCCTCCGAGGGGGACAGCTACAATGAGCAGTTCTTC
CDR3 protein: CASEGDSYNEQFF

clone size: few
J gene: TRBJ2-7
V gene: TRBV19
D gene: TRBD1
CDR3 DNA: TGTGCCAGTAGTACTGCCGGGACAGTGGCGGGCGAGCAGTACTTC
CDR3 protein: CASSTAGTVAGEQYF

clone size: .
J gene: TRBJ2-7
V gene: TRBV5-1
D gene: .
CDR3 DNA: TGCGCCAGCAGCTTGGGTCAGGGAGAGCAGTACTTC
CDR3 protein: CASSLGQGEQYF

clone size: .
J gene: TRBJ2-5
V gene: TRBV7-3
D gene: .
CDR3 DNA: TGTGCCAGCAGCTTAAATCCTGCAGAGACCCAGTACTTC
CDR3 protein: CASSLNPAETQYF

clone size: .
J gene: TRBJ1-1
V gene: TRBV5-6
D gene: .
CDR3 DNA: TGTGCCAGCAGCTTTTTCGACAGGAAGAACACTGAAGCTTTCTTT
CDR3 protein: CASSFFDRKNTEAFF

clone size: .
J gene: TRBJ1-1
V gene: TRBV27
D gene: .
CDR3 DNA: TGTGCCAGCATCAACAGGAGAGGCACTGAAGCTTTCTTT
CDR3 protein: CASINRRGTEAFF

clone size: .
J gene: TRBJ2-5
V gene: TRBV5-1
D gene: .
CDR3 DNA: TGCGCCAGCAGCTTGGGGGAGCGAGAGACCCAGTACTTC
CDR3 protein: CASSLGERETQYF

clone size: .
J gene: TRBJ2-5
V gene: TRBV6-2/TRBV6-3
D gene: TRBD1
CDR3 DNA: TGTGCCAGCAGTACCGGGGACAGCTTACAGACCCAGTACTTC
CDR3 protein: CASSTGDSLQTQYF

clone size: once
J gene: TRBJ2-1
V gene: TRBV3-1/TRBV3-2
D gene: .
CDR3 DNA: TGTGCCAGCAGCCCCCTTAGGTTGGCGGTTGAGCAGTTCTTC
CDR3 protein: CASSPLRLAVEQFF

clone size: .
J gene: TRBJ2-1
V gene: TRBV20-1
D gene: .
CDR3 DNA: TGCAGTGCGACACAACCCGGTGAGCAGTTCTTC
CDR3 protein: CSATQPGEQFF

clone size: .
J gene: TRBJ2-3
V gene: TRBV6-6
D gene: TRBD2
CDR3 DNA: TGTGCCAGCACCCAAGCGGCGGGAGTCTACCCAGATACGCAGTATTTT
CDR3 protein: CASTQAAGVYPDTQYF

clone size: .
J gene: TRBJ2-3
V gene: TRBV2
D gene: .
CDR3 DNA: TGTGCCAGCAGAGACGACAGACGGACTACCGGTGGTTCCACAGATACGCAGTATTTT
CDR3 protein: CASRDDRRTTGGSTDTQYF

clone size: .
J gene: TRBJ2-3
V gene: TRBV6-5
D gene: .
CDR3 DNA: TGTGCCAGCACAACCGGGACTAGCACAGATACGCAGTATTTT
CDR3 protein: CASTTGTSTDTQYF

clone size: .
J gene: TRBJ1-2
V gene: TRBV28
D gene: .
CDR3 DNA: TGTGCCAGCACTTATTCACAACCGGGACGTCGCTACACCTTC
CDR3 protein: CASTYSQPGRRYTF

clone size: .
J gene: TRBJ2-7
V gene: TRBV27
D gene: .
CDR3 DNA: TGTGCCAGCAGTTTCCGTCCGGACCCGAGCTCCTACGAGCAGTACTTC
CDR3 protein: CASSFRPDPSSYEQYF

clone size: .
J gene: TRBJ2-1
V gene: TRBV28
D gene: .
CDR3 DNA: TGTGCCAGCAGTTTGATAGGGATTGCCTACAATGAGCAGTTCTTC
CDR3 protein: CASSLIGIAYNEQFF